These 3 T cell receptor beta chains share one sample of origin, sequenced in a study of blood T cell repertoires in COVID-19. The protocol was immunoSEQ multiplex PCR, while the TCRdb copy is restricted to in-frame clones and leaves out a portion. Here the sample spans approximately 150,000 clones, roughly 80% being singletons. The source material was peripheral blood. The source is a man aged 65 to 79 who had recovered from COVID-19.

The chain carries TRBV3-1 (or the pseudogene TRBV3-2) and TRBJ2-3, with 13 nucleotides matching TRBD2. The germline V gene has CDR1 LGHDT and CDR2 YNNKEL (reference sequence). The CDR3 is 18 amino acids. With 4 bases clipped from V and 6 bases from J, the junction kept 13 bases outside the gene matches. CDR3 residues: CASSRRYGTSGTGDTQYF. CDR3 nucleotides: TGTGCCAGCAGCCGGCGATACGGGACTAGCGGGACCGGCGATACGCAGTATTTT.

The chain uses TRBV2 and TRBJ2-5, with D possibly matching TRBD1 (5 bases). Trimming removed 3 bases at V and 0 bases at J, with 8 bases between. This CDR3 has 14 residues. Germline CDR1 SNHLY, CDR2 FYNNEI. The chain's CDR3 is CASSDRAYQETQYF. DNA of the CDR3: TGTGCCAGCAGTGACAGGGCTTACCAAGAGACCCAGTACTTC.

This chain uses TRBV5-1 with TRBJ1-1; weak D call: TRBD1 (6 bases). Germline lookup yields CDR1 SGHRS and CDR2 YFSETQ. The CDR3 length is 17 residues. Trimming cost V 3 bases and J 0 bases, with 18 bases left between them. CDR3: CASSSPVGQTMNTEAFF. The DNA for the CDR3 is TGCGCCAGCAGCTCACCGGTAGGACAGACGATGAACACTGAAGCTTTCTTT.